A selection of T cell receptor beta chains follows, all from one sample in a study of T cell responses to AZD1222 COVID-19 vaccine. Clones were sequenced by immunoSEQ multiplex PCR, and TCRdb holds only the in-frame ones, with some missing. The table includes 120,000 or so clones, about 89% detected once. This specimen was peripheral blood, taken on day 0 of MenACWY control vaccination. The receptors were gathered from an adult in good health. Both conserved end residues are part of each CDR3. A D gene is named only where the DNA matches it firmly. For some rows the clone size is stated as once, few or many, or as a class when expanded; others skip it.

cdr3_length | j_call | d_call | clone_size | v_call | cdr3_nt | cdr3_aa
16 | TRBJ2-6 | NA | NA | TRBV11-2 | TGTGCCAGCAGCTCCCGGTTGGGTACCGGGGCCAACGTCCTGACTTTC | CASSSRLGTGANVLTF
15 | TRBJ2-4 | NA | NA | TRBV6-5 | NA | CASSFAFGTGIEEYF
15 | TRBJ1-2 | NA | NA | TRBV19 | TGTGCCAGTATTCCGGACGCCTGGAGGGTCTATGGCTACACCTTC | CASIPDAWRVYGYTF
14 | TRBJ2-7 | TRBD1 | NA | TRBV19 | TGTGCCAGTAACGAGGGACAGGGGGCGGGGGAGCAGTACTTC | CASNEGQGAGEQYF
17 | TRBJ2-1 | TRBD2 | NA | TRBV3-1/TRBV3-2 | TGTGCCAGCAGCGAAGCTAGAGCGGGGCAGTCCTACAATGAGCAGTTCTTC | CASSEARAGQSYNEQFF
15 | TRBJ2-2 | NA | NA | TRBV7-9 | TGTGCCAGCAGCTTAGACGACAGACACACCGGGGAGCTGTTTTTT | CASSLDDRHTGELFF
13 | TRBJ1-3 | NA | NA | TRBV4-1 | TGCGCCAGCAGCCCGGGCGGTGGAAACACCATATATTTT | CASSPGGGNTIYF
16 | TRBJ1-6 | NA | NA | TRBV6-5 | TGTGCCAGCAGTTACCCCGTTGGCAGGGTGGGTTCACCCCTCCACTTT | CASSYPVGRVGSPLHF
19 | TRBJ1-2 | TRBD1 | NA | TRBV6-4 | TGTGCCAGCAGTGACGTGAGACGGACAGGGGTTATGGAACGATATGGCTACACCTTC | CASSDVRRTGVMERYGYTF
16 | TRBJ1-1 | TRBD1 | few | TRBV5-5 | TGTGCCAGCAGCTGGTCTGGGGGACAGGGCAACACTGAAGCTTTCTTT | CASSWSGGQGNTEAFF
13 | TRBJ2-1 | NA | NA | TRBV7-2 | TGTGCCAGCAGCTTAGGGCCAAACAATGAGCAGTTCTTC | CASSLGPNNEQFF
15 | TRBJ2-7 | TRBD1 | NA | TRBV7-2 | TGTGCCAGCAGCCCTTTGGGGACAGCTGGCTACGAGCAGTACTTC | CASSPLGTAGYEQYF
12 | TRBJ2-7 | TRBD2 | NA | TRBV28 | TGTGCCAGCAGCCCGGGGGGATACGAGCAGTACTTC | CASSPGGYEQYF
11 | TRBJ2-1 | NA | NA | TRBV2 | TGTGCCAGCAGGGTGAGCAATGAGCAGTTCTTC | CASRVSNEQFF
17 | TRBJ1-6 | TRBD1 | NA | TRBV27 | TGTGCCAGCGTCGGGGTTCCCGGGACAGGAGTTCATTCACCCCTCCACTTT | CASVGVPGTGVHSPLHF
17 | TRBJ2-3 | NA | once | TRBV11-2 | TGTGCCAGCAGCTTCCAAAGACAGATGTTTAGCACAGATACGCAGTATTTT | CASSFQRQMFSTDTQYF
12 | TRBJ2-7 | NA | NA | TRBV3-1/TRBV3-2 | TGTGCCAGCAGCCAAGTGGGCGTGGAGCAGTACTTC | CASSQVGVEQYF
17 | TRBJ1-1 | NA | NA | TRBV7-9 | TGTGCCAGCAGCTTCGACAGGTCCCGCTTACCAAACACTGAAGCTTTCTTT | CASSFDRSRLPNTEAFF
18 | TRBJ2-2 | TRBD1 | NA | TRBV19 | TGTGCCAGTAGTGTCGACAGGGAATTCGTTAAAAACACCGGGGAGCTGTTTTTT | CASSVDREFVKNTGELFF
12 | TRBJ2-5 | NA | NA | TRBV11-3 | TGTGCCAGCAGCTTAGCGGAGGAGACCCAGTACTTC | CASSLAEETQYF
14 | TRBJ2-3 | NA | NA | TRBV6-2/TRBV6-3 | TGTGCCAGCAGTTATGGAGAGGGCACAGATACGCAGTATTTT | CASSYGEGTDTQYF
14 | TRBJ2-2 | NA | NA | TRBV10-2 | TGCGCCAGCAGTGGGGTGGGCGTCGACGGGGAGCTGTTTTTT | CASSGVGVDGELFF
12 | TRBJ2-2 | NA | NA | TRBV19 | TGTGCCAGTAGTATCGGTACCGGGGAGCTGTTTTTT | CASSIGTGELFF
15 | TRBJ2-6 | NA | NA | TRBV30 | TGTGCCTGGAGTGTAGGTGATTCTGGGGCCAACGTCCTGACTTTC | CAWSVGDSGANVLTF
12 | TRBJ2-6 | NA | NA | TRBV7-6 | TGTGCCAGCAGCTCTGGGGCCAACGTCCTGACTTTC | CASSSGANVLTF
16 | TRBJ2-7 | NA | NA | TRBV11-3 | TGTGCCAGCAGCTTAGATTTCGGCAGGGACTCTGACGAGCAGTACTTC | CASSLDFGRDSDEQYF
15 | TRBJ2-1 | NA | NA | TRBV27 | TGTGCCAGCAGTTCGGCCGTCAGCTCCTACAATGAGCAGTTCTTC | CASSSAVSSYNEQFF
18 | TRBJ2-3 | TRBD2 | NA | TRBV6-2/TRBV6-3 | TGTGCCAGCAGTTCCCCGGGACTAGCGGGACGTAGCACAGATACGCAGTATTTT | CASSSPGLAGRSTDTQYF
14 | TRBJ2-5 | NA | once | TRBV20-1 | TGCAGTGCTAGTTACCGGGACGCGGGAGAGACCCAGTACTTC | CSASYRDAGETQYF
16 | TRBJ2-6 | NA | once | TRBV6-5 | TGTGCCAGCAGTTACTTTGGGGCATTTGGGGCCAACGTCCTGACTTTC | CASSYFGAFGANVLTF
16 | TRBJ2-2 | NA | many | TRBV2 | TGTGCCAGCAGTGTTTCGGCAAGCACGAACACCGGGGAGCTGTTTTTT | CASSVSASTNTGELFF
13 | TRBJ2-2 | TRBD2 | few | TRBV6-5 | TGTGCCAGCAGACTGGGACTAGCGGGAGAACTGTTTTTT | CASRLGLAGELFF
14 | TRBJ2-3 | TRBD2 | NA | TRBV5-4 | TGTGCCACCGGGAGGGGTAGCGGGAGAGATACGCAGTATTTT | CATGRGSGRDTQYF
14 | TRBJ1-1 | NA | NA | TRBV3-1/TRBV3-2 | TGTGCCAGCAGATACAGTCATATGAACACTGAAGCTTTCTTT | CASRYSHMNTEAFF
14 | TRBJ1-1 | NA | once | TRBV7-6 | TGTGCCAGCAGCTTATCTTCCTCGAACACTGAAGCTTTCTTT | CASSLSSSNTEAFF
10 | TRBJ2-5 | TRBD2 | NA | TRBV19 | TGTCCCGGGGGGTTAGAGACCCAGTACTTC | CPGGLETQYF
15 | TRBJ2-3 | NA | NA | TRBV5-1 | TGCGCCAGCAGCTTGGCGCCAGCTGCCTCAGATACGCAGTATTTT | CASSLAPAASDTQYF
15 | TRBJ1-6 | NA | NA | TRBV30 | TGTGCCTGGAGTGACGGACGAGGAGCCTATTCACCCCTCCACTTT | CAWSDGRGAYSPLHF
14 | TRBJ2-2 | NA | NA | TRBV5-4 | TGTGCCAGCAGCCCGAACGGAGGGGCCGGGGAGCTGTTTTTT | CASSPNGGAGELFF
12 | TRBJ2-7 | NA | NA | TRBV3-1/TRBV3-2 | TGTGCCAGCAGCCAAGATCCTTACGAGCAGTACTTC | CASSQDPYEQYF
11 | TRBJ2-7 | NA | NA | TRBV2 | TGTGCCAGCAGAATAAATTACGAGCAGTACTTC | CASRINYEQYF
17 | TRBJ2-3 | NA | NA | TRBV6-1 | TGTGCCAGCAGTGATGACCTGTGGGACCGCCACACAGATACGCAGTATTTT | CASSDDLWDRHTDTQYF
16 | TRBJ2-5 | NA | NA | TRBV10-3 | TGTGCCATCAGTGATGGATGGGACGGGGCCAGGGAGACCCAGTACTTC | CAISDGWDGARETQYF
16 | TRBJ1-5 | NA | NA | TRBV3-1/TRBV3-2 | TGTGCCAGCAGCCAAGGGGGGGGGTTTAGCAATCAGCCCCAGCATTTT | CASSQGGGFSNQPQHF
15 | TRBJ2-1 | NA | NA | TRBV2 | TGTGCCAGCAGATCCAGGACTGGAAAGAACAATGAGCAGTTCTTC | CASRSRTGKNNEQFF
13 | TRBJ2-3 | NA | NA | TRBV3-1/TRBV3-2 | TGTGCCAGCAGCCAGCAGGGACCAGATACGCAGTATTTT | CASSQQGPDTQYF
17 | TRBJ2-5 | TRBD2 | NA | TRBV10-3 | TGTGCCATCAGTGAAGGGGGACTAGCGGGAGAAGGTGAGACCCAGTACTTC | CAISEGGLAGEGETQYF
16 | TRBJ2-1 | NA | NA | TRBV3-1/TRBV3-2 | TGTGCCAGCAGTTCACCCGGGACTGGAAACTACAATGAGCAGTTCTTC | CASSSPGTGNYNEQFF
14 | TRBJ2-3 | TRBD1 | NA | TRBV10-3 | TGTGCCATTAGACGGGACAGGGCTTCCCATACGCAGTATTTT | CAIRRDRASHTQYF
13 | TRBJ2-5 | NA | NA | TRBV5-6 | TGTGCCAGCAGAGCCTGGGGGGAAGAGACCCAGTACTTC | CASRAWGEETQYF
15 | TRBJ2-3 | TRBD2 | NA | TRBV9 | TGTGCCAGCAGCGTAGGTCTAGCGGGACCAGATACGCAGTATTTT | CASSVGLAGPDTQYF
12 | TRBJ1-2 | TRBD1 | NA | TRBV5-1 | TGCGCCAGCAGCTTAGGACAGGGCGGCTACACCTTC | CASSLGQGGYTF
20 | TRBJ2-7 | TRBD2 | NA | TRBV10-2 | TGCGCCAGCAGTGATTTTGGCGGAAGGCTAGCGGGAGCCGGTTCCTACGAGCAGTACTTC | CASSDFGGRLAGAGSYEQYF
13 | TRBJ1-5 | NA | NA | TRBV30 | TGTGCCTGGAGTGGGAGGGGGGATCAGCCCCAGCATTTT | CAWSGRGDQPQHF
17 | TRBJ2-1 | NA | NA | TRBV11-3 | TGTGCCAGCAGCTTAGGGGGGTCTTCCAGCTCCTACAATGAGCAGTTCTTC | CASSLGGSSSSYNEQFF